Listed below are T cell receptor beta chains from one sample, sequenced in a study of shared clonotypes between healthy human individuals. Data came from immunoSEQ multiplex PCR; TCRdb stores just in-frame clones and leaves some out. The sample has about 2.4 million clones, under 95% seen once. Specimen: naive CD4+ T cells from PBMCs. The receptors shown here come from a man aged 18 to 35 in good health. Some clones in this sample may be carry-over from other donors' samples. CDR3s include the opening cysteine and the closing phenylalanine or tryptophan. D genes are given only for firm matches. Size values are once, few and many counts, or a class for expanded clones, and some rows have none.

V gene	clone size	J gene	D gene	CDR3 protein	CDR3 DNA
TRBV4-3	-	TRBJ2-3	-	CASSLQYRPDRSTDTQYF	TGCGCCAGCAGCCTCCAATATCGTCCCGACAGGAGCACAGATACGCAGTATTTT
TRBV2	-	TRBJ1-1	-	CASSRGAEAFF	TGTGCCAGCAGTCGGGGGGCTGAAGCTTTCTTT
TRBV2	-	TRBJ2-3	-	CASSEARGDTQYF	TGTGCCAGCAGTGAAGCGAGGGGGGATACGCAGTATTTT
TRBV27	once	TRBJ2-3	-	CASSPRGQTRPDTQYF	TGTGCCAGCAGTCCAAGGGGCCAAACAAGGCCAGATACGCAGTATTTT
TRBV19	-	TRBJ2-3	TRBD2	CASSTLAGGGTDTQYF	TGTGCCAGTAGTACCTTAGCGGGAGGTGGCACAGATACGCAGTATTTT
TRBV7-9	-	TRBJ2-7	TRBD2	CASSRSGGRPYEQYF	TGTGCCAGCAGCCGAAGCGGGGGGCGCCCCTACGAGCAGTACTTC
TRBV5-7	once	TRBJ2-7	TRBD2	CASTPGRGHEQYF	TGTGCCAGCACCCCGGGGAGGGGCCACGAGCAGTACTTC
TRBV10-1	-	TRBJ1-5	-	CASSADSNQPQHF	TGCGCCAGCAGTGCGGATAGCAATCAGCCCCAGCATTTT
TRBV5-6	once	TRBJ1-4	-	CASSLVGPLREKLFF	TGTGCCAGCAGCTTGGTGGGACCGCTTAGGGAAAAACTGTTTTTT
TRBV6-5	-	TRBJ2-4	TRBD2	CASTPTSGWNIQYF	TGTGCCAGCACACCGACTAGCGGCTGGAACATTCAGTACTTC
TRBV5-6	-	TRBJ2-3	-	CASSLEARGITDTQYF	TGTGCCAGCAGCTTGGAGGCCAGGGGAATCACAGATACGCAGTATTTT
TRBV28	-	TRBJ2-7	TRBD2	CASSPRGVGQYF	TGTGCCAGCAGCCCTCGGGGGGTAGGGCAGTACTTC
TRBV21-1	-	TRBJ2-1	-	CASSTGQYNEQFF	TGTGCCAGCAGCACGGGACAGTACAATGAGCAGTTCTTC
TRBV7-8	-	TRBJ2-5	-	CASRGLETQYF	TGTGCCAGCCGGGGGCTGGAGACCCAGTACTTC
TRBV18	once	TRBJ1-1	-	CASSPPGLGIGAFF	TGTGCCAGCTCACCACCGGGGTTGGGAATTGGGGCTTTCTTT
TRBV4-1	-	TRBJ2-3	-	CASSPEGRGEADTQYF	TGCGCCAGCAGCCCTGAAGGCAGGGGGGAGGCAGATACGCAGTATTTT
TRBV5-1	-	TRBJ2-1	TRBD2	CASRALGAGDSLYNEQFF	TGCGCCAGCAGGGCGCTGGGAGCGGGGGATTCCCTTTACAATGAGCAGTTCTTC
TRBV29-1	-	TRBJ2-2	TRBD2	CSVVAGGYTGELFF	TGCAGCGTTGTAGCGGGGGGGTACACCGGGGAGCTGTTTTTT
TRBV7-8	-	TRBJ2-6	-	CASRVAGANVLTF	TGTGCCAGCAGGGTTGCCGGGGCCAACGTCCTGACTTTC
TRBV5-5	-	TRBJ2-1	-	CASSLNTGTDNEQFF	TGTGCCAGCAGCTTGAACACCGGGACGGACAATGAGCAGTTCTTC
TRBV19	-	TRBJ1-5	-	CASSIPGGGNQPQHF	TGTGCCAGTAGTATTCCCGGGGGTGGCAATCAGCCCCAGCATTTT
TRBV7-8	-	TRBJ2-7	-	CASSSGELAYEQYF	TGTGCCAGCAGCTCCGGGGAGCTAGCCTACGAGCAGTACTTC
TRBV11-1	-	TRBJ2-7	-	CASSLLSLSPYEQYF	TGTGCCAGCAGCTTACTCTCACTTTCCCCCTACGAGCAGTACTTC
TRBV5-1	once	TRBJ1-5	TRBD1	CASSLGQGSQPQHF	TGCGCCAGCAGCTTGGGACAGGGGTCTCAGCCCCAGCATTTT
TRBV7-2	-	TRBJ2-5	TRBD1	CASSRGQKFNQQYF	TGTGCCAGCAGCCGGGGACAGAAATTCAATCAACAGTACTTC
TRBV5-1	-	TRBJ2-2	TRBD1	CASTWTGDRLPGELFF	TGCGCCAGCACCTGGACCGGGGACAGGTTGCCCGGGGAGCTGTTTTTT
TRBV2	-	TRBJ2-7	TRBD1	CASSVQGAHEQYF	TGTGCCAGCAGTGTTCAGGGGGCTCACGAGCAGTACTTC
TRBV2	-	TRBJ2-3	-	CASRGIPDTQYF	TGTGCCAGCAGGGGTATCCCAGATACGCAGTATTTT
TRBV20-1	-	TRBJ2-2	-	CSGNSTGELFF	TGCAGTGGGAACAGCACCGGGGAGCTGTTTTTT
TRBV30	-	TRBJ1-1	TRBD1	CAWLGSPGQVEFSTEAFF	TGTGCCTGGCTTGGTAGCCCAGGACAGGTGGAATTTTCCACTGAAGCTTTCTTT